The 17 T cell receptor beta chains below come from one sample, sequenced in a study of T cell changes during pregnancy in multiple sclerosis. Sequencing was performed with immunoSEQ multiplex PCR; in TCRdb, only in-frame clones are kept and a portion is missing. The sample shows under 15,000 clones, over 90% of them seen only once. The material was CD4+ T cells from peripheral blood mononuclear cells, obtained before pregnancy. These receptors originate from a female donor with multiple sclerosis, enrolled in a pregnancy study.

V gene TRBV29-1 combines with J gene TRBJ2-2; the D is unclear. The V gene's germline CDR1 is SQVTM and CDR2 ANQGSEA. This CDR3 has 15 amino acids. The germline V and J ends were trimmed by 1 base and 5 bases, with 14 bases remaining between them. CDR3 sequence: CSVEVLSPATGELFF. The CDR3 bases are TGCAGCGTTGAAGTACTTTCCCCTGCGACCGGGGAGCTGTTTTTT.

The chain is built from TRBV10-3 and TRBJ1-2; D gene uncertain. The CDR3 extends over 12 amino acids. With 4 bases removed from V and 3 bases from J, the gap between germline ends came to 6 bases. The germline gives CDR1 ENHRY, CDR2 SYGVKD. CDR3 bases: TGTGCCATCAGTGCCAGCGACTATGGCTACACCTTC. Translating it yields CAISASDYGYTF.

CDR3 sequence reads: CASSEETGGTQYF. Here the CDR3 DNA reads TGTGCCAGCAGTGAAGAAACAGGGGGGACCCAGTACTTC. The chain uses TRBV2 and TRBJ2-5, with 8 bases lining up with TRBD1. The germline CDR1 and CDR2 sequences are SNHLY and FYNNEI. This CDR3 region has 13 residues. The V and J ends lost 1 base and 7 bases, in that order; junction bases with no gene match: 2.

The rearrangement uses TRBV5-1 and TRBJ2-5; no firm D call. Trimming stripped 0 bases from V and 7 bases from J, with 13 bases between. Germline V gene data show CDR1 as SGHRS and CDR2 as YFSETQ. This CDR3 is built from 14 residues. Here the CDR3 DNA reads TGCGCCAGCAGCTTGGCCGACTCCGAACGGACCCAGTACTTC. Its translation is CASSLADSERTQYF. Full variable domain (missing parts from reference TRBV5-1 and TRBJ2-5): KAGVTQTPRYLIKTRGQQVTLSCSPISGHRSVSWYQQTPGQGLQFLFEYFSETQRNKGNFPGRFSGRQFSNSRSEMNVSTLELGDSALYLCASSLADSERTQYFGPGTRLLVL.

The rearrangement links TRBV11-3 to TRBJ2-2; 12 positions agree with TRBD2. With 6 bases clipped from V and 6 bases from J, the junction kept 14 bases outside the gene matches. The CDR3 contains 18 residues. CDR1 SGHNT and CDR2 YENEEA come from the germline V gene. CDR3: CASREGGRLAGEAGELFF. CDR3 sequence (DNA): TGTGCCAGCAGAGAAGGTGGGAGACTAGCGGGGGAAGCCGGGGAGCTGTTTTTT.

The chain employs TRBV6-5 and TRBJ1-2; D is uncertain. The V end was cut by 2 bases, the J end by 8 bases, with 12 bases between. Per germline, CDR1 MNHEY and CDR2 SVGAGI. The CDR3 has 13 amino acids. In DNA form, the CDR3 reads TGTGCCAGCAGTTACGGCCCGTCCCTCGGCTACACCTTC. This codes for CASSYGPSLGYTF.

J is TRBJ1-1 and V is TRBV5-1, with a tentative D call TRBD1 (6 bases). Deletions cut 4 bases from V and 7 bases from J, with 14 bases between. The CDR3 consists of 13 residues. Germline-derived CDR1 and CDR2 are SGHRS and YFSETQ. The CDR3 region has the DNA TGCGCCAGCAGCAGTTCAGGGGAAGGTGAAGCTTTCTTT. Its translation is CASSSSGEGEAFF.

V is TRBV7-9 and J is TRBJ1-4, with 8 bases identical to TRBD1. This CDR3 is 15 amino acids long. The germline V gene encodes CDR1 SEHNR and CDR2 FQNEAQ (reference sequence). Losses at the gene ends were 4 bases for V and 6 bases for J; bases not matched to a gene: 7. The DNA for the CDR3 is TGTGCCAGCAGCTACGCAGGGGGCAGGGATGAAAAACTGTTTTTT. Protein: CASSYAGGRDEKLFF.

This chain links TRBV13 with TRBJ2-1, with D possibly TRBD1 on 5 matching bases. V was trimmed by 1 base and J by 5 bases, leaving 9 bases between them. This CDR3 has 14 residues. Germline CDR1 is PRHDT and CDR2 is FYEKMQ (reference sequence). The CDR3 coding sequence is TGTGCCAGCAGCTTAGTAGGGGATCACAATGAGCAGTTCTTC. It is translated as CASSLVGDHNEQFF.

V is TRBV13 and J is TRBJ1-6, with 9 nucleotides matching TRBD1. After removal of 5 bases from V and 10 bases from J, the junction contained 15 bases not matched to a gene. This CDR3 is 17 amino acids long. The germline V gene has CDR1 PRHDT and CDR2 FYEKMQ (reference sequence). CDR3 residues: CASSPFSGTGPRSPLHF. The CDR3 bases are TGTGCCAGCAGCCCTTTCTCCGGGACAGGGCCGCGATCACCCCTCCACTTT.

V is TRBV10-3 and J is TRBJ2-7; the match to TRBD1 covers 10 bases. V lost 4 bases, J lost 3 bases, and 0 bases stayed unmatched. CDR1 is ENHRY, CDR2 SYGVKD, per germline. The CDR3 spans 13 residues. The CDR3 spells CAISGTGGYEQYF. The CDR3 bases are TGTGCCATCAGTGGGACAGGGGGCTACGAGCAGTACTTC.

The rearrangement uses TRBV5-4 and TRBJ2-7; 7 bases match TRBD1. The CDR3 is 14 residues long. Trimming removed 4 bases from V and 6 bases from J; junction bases left unmatched: 10. Germline V gives CDR1 SGHNT, CDR2 YYREEE (reference sequence). CDR3 sequence reads: CASSDQGGAAEQYF. For the CDR3, the DNA is TGTGCCAGCAGCGACCAAGGGGGCGCAGCCGAGCAGTACTTC. Filled out from reference TRBV5-4 and TRBJ2-7, the complete variable domain reads ETGVTQSPTHLIKTRGQQVTLRCSSQSGHNTVSWYQQALGQGPQFIFQYYREEENGRGNFPPRFSGLQFPNYSSELNVNALELDDSALYLCASSDQGGAAEQYFGPGTRLTVT.

This chain uses TRBV6-1 with TRBJ1-2; a weak D match, TRBD1 (6 bases). The germline V gene has CDR1 MNHNS and CDR2 SASEGT. The CDR3 has 13 residues. V lost 6 bases and J lost 4, with 12 bases in between. The DNA of the CDR3 is TGTGCCAGCAGACCCGGACAGCGCTATGGCTACACCTTC. Translating gives CASRPGQRYGYTF.

The rearrangement uses TRBV4-1 and TRBJ2-4; 7 positions match TRBD1. The germline CDR1 and CDR2 sequences are MGHRA and YSYEKL. This CDR3 contains 15 residues. The J segment lost 4 bases and the V segment lost 1 base, leaving 4 bases of the junction unmatched. CDR3 bases: TGCGCCAGCAGCCAAGGGGGGACAGATAAAAACATTCAGTACTTC. The encoded protein is CASSQGGTDKNIQYF.

The chain uses TRBV4-1 and TRBJ2-3; maybe TRBD2 (6 bases). This CDR3 region has 16 residues. Trimming removed 6 bases from V and 2 bases from J, with 18 bases in between. The V gene's germline CDR1 is MGHRA and CDR2 YSYEKL. The DNA for the CDR3 is TGCGCCAGCAGTCTGACCACCGCGGACTACACAGATACGCAGTATTTT. It translates to CASSLTTADYTDTQYF.

The chain combines TRBV27 with TRBJ2-7; 9 bases line up with TRBD1. This CDR3 contains 13 residues. Germline loops: CDR1 MNHEY, CDR2 SMNVEV (reference sequence). Trimming at V came to 7 bases and at J to 3 bases, leaving 4 bases not matched to a gene. The CDR3 DNA sequence: TGTGCCAGCACAAAGACAGGGGGCTACGAGCAGTACTTC. Translated: CASTKTGGYEQYF.

The rearrangement uses TRBV6-5 and TRBJ2-3; 9 positions match TRBD1. The germline V gene has CDR1 MNHEY and CDR2 SVGAGI. J lost 4 bases, V lost 7 bases, and 9 bases had no gene match. CDR3 size: 15 residues. The CDR3 DNA sequence: TGTGCCAGCATTCTACCGGGACAGGGCTCAGATACGCAGTATTTT. Amino acids: CASILPGQGSDTQYF.